This T cell receptor (beta chain) comes out of a study of early T cells in non-severe SARS-CoV-2 infection. This clonotype came up a few times. TCRdb analysed the 5' RACE reads with MiXCR anew, one entry per CDR3 protein. The sample includes 90,000 to 120,000 distinct CDR3 sequences, approximately 10% of them seen just once. The receptor was derived from an adult who was a healthcare worker with PCR-confirmed SARS-CoV-2 infection or an uninfected control (not recorded which). The sequencing input was whole blood.

The CDR3 DNA follows: TGTGCCAGCAGCTTGAATCAGGGAAACATTCAGTACTTC. This gives the protein CASSLNQGNIQYF. This chain links TRBV5-6 with TRBJ2-4, with D possibly TRBD1 on 5 matching bases. Trimming removed 1 base from V and 6 bases from J, with 8 bases in between. Germline V lookup: CDR1 SGHDT, CDR2 YYEEEE. This CDR3 region has 13 residues. The whole variable domain, remainder taken from reference TRBV5-6 and TRBJ2-4, is DAGVTQSPTHLIKTRGQQVTLRCSPKSGHDTVSWYQQALGQGPQFIFQYYEEEERQRGNFPDRFSGHQFPNYSSELNVNALLLGDSALYLCASSLNQGNIQYFGAGTRLSVL.